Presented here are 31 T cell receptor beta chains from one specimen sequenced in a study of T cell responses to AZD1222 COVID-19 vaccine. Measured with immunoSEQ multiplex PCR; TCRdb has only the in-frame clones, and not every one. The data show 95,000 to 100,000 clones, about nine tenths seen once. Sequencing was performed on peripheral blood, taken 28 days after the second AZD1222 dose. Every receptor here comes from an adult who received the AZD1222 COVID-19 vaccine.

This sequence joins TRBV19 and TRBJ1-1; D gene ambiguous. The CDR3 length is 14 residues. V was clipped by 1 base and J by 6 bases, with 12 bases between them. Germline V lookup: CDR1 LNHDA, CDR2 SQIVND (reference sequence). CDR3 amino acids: CASSIGLLGSEAFF. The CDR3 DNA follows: TGTGCCAGTAGTATAGGTTTATTGGGATCTGAAGCTTTCTTT.

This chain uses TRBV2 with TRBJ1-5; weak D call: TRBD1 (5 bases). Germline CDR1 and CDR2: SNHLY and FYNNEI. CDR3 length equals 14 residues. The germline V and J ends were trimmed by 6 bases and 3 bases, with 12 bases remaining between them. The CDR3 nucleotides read TGTGCCAGCAGCAGGGACGCCACCAATCAGCCCCAGCATTTT. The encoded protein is CASSRDATNQPQHF.

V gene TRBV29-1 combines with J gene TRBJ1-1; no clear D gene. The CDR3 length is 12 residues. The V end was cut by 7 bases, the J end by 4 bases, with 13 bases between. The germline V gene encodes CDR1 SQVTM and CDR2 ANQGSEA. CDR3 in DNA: TGCAGCGCCGACGTGGTCGTCACTGAAGCTTTCTTT. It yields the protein CSADVVVTEAFF. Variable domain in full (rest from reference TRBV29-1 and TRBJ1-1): SAVISQKPSRDICQRGTSLTIQCQVDSQVTMMFWYRQQPGQSLTLIATANQGSEATYESGFVIDKFPISRPNLTFSTLTVSNMSPEDSSIYLCSADVVVTEAFFGQGTRLTVV.

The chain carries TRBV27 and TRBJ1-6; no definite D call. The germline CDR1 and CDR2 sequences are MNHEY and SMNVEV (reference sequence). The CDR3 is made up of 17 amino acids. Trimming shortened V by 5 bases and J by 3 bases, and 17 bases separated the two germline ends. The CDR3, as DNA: TGTGCCAGCAGTCCACCCCCGACATCGAGCTATAATTCACCCCTCCACTTT. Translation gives CASSPPPTSSYNSPLHF.

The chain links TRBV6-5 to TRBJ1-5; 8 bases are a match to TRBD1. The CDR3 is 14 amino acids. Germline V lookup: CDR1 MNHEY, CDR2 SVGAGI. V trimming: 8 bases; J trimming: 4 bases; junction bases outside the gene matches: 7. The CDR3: CASGQGGGNQPQHF. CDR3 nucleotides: TGTGCCAGCGGACAGGGCGGAGGGAATCAGCCCCAGCATTTT.

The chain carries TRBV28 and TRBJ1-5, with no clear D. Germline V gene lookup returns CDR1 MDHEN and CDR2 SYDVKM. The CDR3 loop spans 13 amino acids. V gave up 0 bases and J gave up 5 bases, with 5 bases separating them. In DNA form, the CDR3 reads TGTGCCAGCAGTTTATGGGAGGATCAGCCCCAGCATTTT. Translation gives CASSLWEDQPQHF.

In DNA, the CDR3 is TGTGCCAGCAGCCCGTTGGGGGGGCGAAGCACAGATACGCAGTATTTT. It translates to CASSPLGGRSTDTQYF. The V and J genes are TRBV5-6 and TRBJ2-3; the D gene is possibly TRBD2 (7 bases). The CDR3 loop spans 16 amino acids. Trimming stripped 4 bases from V and 0 bases from J, with 15 bases between. Germline values: CDR1 SGHDT, CDR2 YYEEEE. The full variable domain, in which reference TRBV5-6 and TRBJ2-3 provide the parts outside the CDR3, is DAGVTQSPTHLIKTRGQQVTLRCSPKSGHDTVSWYQQALGQGPQFIFQYYEEEERQRGNFPDRFSGHQFPNYSSELNVNALLLGDSALYLCASSPLGGRSTDTQYFGPGTRLTVL.

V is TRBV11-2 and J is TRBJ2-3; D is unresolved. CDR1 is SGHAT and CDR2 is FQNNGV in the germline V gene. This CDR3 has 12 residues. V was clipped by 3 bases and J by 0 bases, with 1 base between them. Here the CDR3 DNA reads TGTGCCAGCAGCTTTAGCACAGATACGCAGTATTTT. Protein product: CASSFSTDTQYF.

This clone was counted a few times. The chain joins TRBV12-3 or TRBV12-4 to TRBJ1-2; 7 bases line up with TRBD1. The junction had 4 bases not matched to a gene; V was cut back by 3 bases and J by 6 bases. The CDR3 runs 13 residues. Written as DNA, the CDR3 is TGTGCCAGCAGTTTCAACAGGGGAGATGGCTACACCTTC. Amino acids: CASSFNRGDGYTF.

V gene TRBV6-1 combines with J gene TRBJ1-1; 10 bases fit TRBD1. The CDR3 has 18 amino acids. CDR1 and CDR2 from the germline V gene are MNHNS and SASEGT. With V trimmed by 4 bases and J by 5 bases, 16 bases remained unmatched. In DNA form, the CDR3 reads TGTGCCAGCAGTGCACGACAGGGGGCCTTCGAGATACCAACTGAAGCTTTCTTT. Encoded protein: CASSARQGAFEIPTEAFF.

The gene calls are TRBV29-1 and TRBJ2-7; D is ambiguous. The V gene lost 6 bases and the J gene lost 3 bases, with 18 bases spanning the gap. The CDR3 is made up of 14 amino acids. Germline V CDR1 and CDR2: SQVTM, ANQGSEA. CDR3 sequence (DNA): TGCAGCGTATCCTTCCCGATTGCGGTCTACGAGCAGTACTTC. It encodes CSVSFPIAVYEQYF.

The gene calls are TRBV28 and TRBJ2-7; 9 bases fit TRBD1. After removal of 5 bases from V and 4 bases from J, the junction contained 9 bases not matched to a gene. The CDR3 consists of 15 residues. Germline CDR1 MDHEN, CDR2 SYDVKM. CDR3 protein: CASSAGPDRGYEQYF. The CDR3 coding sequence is TGTGCCAGCAGTGCGGGCCCGGACAGGGGATACGAGCAGTACTTC.

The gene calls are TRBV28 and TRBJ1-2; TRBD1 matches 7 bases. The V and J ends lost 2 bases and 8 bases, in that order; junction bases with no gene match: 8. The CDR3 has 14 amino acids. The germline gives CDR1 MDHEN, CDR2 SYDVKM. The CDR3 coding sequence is TGTGCCAGCAGTTTAGTCGACAGGGCGGCGGGCTACACCTTC. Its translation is CASSLVDRAAGYTF.

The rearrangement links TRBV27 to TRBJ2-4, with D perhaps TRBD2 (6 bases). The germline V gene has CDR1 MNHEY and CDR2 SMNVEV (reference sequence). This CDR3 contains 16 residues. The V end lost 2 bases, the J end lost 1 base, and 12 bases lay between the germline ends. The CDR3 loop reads CASSLGGWQAKNIQYF. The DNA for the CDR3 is TGTGCCAGCAGTTTAGGGGGGTGGCAGGCCAAAAACATTCAGTACTTC.

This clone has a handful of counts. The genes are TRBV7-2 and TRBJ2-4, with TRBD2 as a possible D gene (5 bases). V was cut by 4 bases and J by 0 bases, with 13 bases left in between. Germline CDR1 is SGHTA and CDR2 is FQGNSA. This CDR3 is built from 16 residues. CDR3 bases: TGTGCCAGCAGCTCGGCCACCGGACTAGCCAAAAACATTCAGTACTTC. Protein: CASSSATGLAKNIQYF.

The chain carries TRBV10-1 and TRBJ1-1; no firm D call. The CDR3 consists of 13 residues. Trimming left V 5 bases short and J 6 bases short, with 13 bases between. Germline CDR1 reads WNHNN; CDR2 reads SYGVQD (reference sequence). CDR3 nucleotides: TGCGCCAGCAGTCGAGACCTTCGAGCTGAAGCTTTCTTT. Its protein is CASSRDLRAEAFF.

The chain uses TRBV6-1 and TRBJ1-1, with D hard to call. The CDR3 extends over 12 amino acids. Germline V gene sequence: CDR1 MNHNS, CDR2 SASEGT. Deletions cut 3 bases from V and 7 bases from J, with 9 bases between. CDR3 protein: CASSDRGYEAFF. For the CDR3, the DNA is TGTGCCAGCAGTGATCGGGGTTATGAAGCTTTCTTT.

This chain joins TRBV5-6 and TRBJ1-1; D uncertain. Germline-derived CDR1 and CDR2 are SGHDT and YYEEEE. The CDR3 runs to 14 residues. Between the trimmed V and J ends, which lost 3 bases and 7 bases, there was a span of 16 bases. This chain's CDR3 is CASSSPHVKGEAFF. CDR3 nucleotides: TGTGCCAGCAGCTCGCCACACGTTAAGGGTGAAGCTTTCTTT.

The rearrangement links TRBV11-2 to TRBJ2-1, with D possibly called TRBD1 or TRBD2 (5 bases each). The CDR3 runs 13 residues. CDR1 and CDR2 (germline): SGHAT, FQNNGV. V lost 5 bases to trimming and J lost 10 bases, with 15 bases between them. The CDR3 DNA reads TGTGCCAGCAGCCCCCTCCGGGACGGAGAGCAGTTCTTC. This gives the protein CASSPLRDGEQFF. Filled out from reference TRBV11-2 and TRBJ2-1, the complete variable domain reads EAGVAQSPRYKIIEKRQSVAFWCNPISGHATLYWYQQILGQGPKLLIQFQNNGVVDDSQLPKDRFSAERLKGVDSTLKIQPAKLEDSAVYLCASSPLRDGEQFFGPGTRLTVL.

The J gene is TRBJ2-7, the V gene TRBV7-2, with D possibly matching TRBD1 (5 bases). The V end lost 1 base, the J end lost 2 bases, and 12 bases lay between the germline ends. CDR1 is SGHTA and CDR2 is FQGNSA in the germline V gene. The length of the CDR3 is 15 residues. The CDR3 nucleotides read TGTGCCAGCAGCTTAGAGGGAAGGGGCGCCTACGAGCAGTACTTC. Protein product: CASSLEGRGAYEQYF.

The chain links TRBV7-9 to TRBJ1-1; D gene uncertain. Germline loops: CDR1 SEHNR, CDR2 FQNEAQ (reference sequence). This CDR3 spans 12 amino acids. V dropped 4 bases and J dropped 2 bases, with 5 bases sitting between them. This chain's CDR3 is CASSSENTEAFF. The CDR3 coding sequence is TGTGCCAGCAGCTCCGAAAACACTGAAGCTTTCTTT. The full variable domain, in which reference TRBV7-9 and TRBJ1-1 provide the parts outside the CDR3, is DTGVSQNPRHKITKRGQNVTFRCDPISEHNRLYWYRQTLGQGPEFLTYFQNEAQLEKSRLLSDRFSAERPKGSFSTLEIQRTEQGDSAMYLCASSSENTEAFFGQGTRLTVV.

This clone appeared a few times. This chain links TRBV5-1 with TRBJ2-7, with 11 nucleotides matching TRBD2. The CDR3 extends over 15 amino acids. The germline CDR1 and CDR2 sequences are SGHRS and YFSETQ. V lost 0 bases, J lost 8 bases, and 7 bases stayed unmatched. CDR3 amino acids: CASSLAGSGRAQQYF. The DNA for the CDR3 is TGCGCCAGCAGCTTGGCGGGTAGCGGGAGGGCCCAGCAGTACTTC.

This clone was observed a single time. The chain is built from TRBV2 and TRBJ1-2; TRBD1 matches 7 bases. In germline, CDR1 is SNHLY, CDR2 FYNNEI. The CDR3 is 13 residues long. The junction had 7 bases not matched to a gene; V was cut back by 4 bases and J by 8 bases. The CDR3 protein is CASSVKGARGYTF. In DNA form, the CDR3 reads TGTGCCAGCAGTGTCAAGGGGGCGAGAGGCTACACCTTC. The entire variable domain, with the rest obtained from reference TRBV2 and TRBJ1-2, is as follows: EPEVTQTPSHQVTQMGQEVILRCVPISNHLYFYWYRQILGQKVEFLVSFYNNEISEKSEIFDDQFSVERPDGSNFTLKIRSTKLEDSAMYFCASSVKGARGYTFGSGTRLTVV.

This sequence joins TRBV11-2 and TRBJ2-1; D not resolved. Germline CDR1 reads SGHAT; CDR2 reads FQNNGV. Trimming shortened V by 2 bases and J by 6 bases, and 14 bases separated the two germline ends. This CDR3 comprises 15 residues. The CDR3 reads CASSLLGSASNEQFF. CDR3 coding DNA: TGTGCCAGCAGCTTATTGGGTTCAGCGTCCAATGAGCAGTTCTTC.

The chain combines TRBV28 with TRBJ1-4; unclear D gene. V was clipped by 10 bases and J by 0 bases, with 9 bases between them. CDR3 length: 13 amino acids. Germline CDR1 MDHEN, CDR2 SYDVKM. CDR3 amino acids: CATQTSTNEKLFF. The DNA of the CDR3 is TGTGCCACCCAGACTTCAACTAATGAAAAACTGTTTTTT.

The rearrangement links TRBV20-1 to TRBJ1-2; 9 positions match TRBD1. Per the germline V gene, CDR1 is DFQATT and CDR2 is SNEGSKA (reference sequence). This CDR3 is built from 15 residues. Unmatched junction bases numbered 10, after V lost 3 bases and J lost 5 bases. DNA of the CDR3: TGCAGTGCTAGTTCGCCGGGACAGGGATATTATGGCTACACCTTC. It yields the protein CSASSPGQGYYGYTF.

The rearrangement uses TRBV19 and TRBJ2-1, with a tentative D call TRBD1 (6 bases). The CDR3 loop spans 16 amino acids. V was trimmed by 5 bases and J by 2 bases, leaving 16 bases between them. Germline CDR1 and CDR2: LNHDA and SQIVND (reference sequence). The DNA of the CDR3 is TGTGCCAGTAGTCAGACAGGTCCTGGGCCCTACAATGAGCAGTTCTTC. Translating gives CASSQTGPGPYNEQFF.

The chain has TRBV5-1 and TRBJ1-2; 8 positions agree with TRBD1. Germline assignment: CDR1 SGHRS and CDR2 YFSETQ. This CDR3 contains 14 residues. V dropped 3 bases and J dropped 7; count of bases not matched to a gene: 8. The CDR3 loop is CASSWPRTGFGYTF. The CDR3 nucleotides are TGCGCCAGCAGCTGGCCCCGGACAGGGTTTGGCTACACCTTC.

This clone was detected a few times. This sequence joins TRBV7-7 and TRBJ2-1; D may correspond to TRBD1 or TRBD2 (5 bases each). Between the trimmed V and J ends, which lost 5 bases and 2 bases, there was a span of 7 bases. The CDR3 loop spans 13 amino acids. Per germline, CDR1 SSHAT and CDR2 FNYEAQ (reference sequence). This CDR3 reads CASSLGPYNEQFF. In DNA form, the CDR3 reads TGTGCCAGCAGCCTGGGACCCTACAATGAGCAGTTCTTC.

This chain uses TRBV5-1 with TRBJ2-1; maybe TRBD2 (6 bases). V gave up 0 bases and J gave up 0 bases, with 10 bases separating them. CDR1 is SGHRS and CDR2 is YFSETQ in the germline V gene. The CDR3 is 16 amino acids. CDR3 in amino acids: CASSLEGLGSYNEQFF. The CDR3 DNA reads TGCGCCAGCAGCTTGGAGGGACTTGGCTCCTACAATGAGCAGTTCTTC.

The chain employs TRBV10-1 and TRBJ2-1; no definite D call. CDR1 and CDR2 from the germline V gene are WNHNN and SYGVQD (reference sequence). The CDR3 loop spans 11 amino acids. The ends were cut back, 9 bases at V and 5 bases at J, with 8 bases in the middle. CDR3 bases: TGCGCCAGTGGGTCGGACAATGAGCAGTTCTTC. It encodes CASGSDNEQFF.